Shown below are 24 T cell receptor beta chains from a single sample sequenced in a study of T cell responses to AZD1222 COVID-19 vaccine. The protocol was immunoSEQ multiplex PCR, while the TCRdb copy is restricted to in-frame clones and leaves out a portion. The data contain just over 150,000 clones, roughly nine tenths of them singletons. This sample comprised peripheral blood, obtained after recovery from COVID-19. The receptors were sampled from an adult who had recovered from COVID-19.

The rearrangement links TRBV4-3 to TRBJ1-2; D is uncertain. Trimming shortened V by 1 base and J by 0 bases, and 9 bases separated the two germline ends. Looked up from germline, CDR1 is LGHNA and CDR2 is YSLEER. CDR3 length: 15 residues. Here the CDR3 DNA reads TGCGCCAGCAGCCAAGGGACCGAAACTAACTATGGCTACACCTTC. Its protein product is CASSQGTETNYGYTF.

The rearrangement uses TRBV3-1 (or the pseudogene TRBV3-2) and TRBJ1-5; 8 bases map to TRBD1. The CDR3 is 15 residues long. The V and J ends lost 6 bases and 3 bases, in that order; junction bases with no gene match: 7. Germline V lookup: CDR1 LGHDT, CDR2 YNNKEL (reference sequence). The CDR3 nucleotides are TGTGCCAGCAGTCCGACAGGGGCCAACAATCAGCCCCAGCATTTT. Its protein product is CASSPTGANNQPQHF.

This chain connects TRBV5-4 to TRBJ2-7; D is ambiguous. The CDR3 contains 13 residues. Germline V gene sequence: CDR1 SGHNT, CDR2 YYREEE (reference sequence). V lost 1 base and J lost 4, with 9 bases in between. The CDR3 here is CASSLIGGYEQYF. Here the CDR3 DNA reads TGTGCCAGCAGCTTGATCGGTGGGTACGAGCAGTACTTC. Full variable domain (remainder filled in from reference TRBV5-4 and TRBJ2-7): ETGVTQSPTHLIKTRGQQVTLRCSSQSGHNTVSWYQQALGQGPQFIFQYYREEENGRGNFPPRFSGLQFPNYSSELNVNALELDDSALYLCASSLIGGYEQYFGPGTRLTVT.

The genes are TRBV11-2 and TRBJ2-7; D unresolved. The germline V and J ends were trimmed by 2 bases and 2 bases, with 13 bases remaining between them. CDR1 and CDR2 from the germline V gene are SGHAT and FQNNGV. CDR3 length equals 15 residues. The CDR3 DNA is TGTGCCAGCAGCTTAAACAGCGAACCCACCTACGAGCAGTACTTC. It yields the protein CASSLNSEPTYEQYF.

The chain recombines TRBV6-5 with TRBJ2-5; no firm D call. This CDR3 comprises 15 residues. V lost 2 bases to trimming and J lost 0 bases, with 10 bases between them. CDR1 MNHEY and CDR2 SVGAGI come from the germline V gene. CDR3 bases: TGTGCCAGCAGTTACCGCAGAGAATACCAAGAGACCCAGTACTTC. This translates into CASSYRREYQETQYF.

The V gene is TRBV9, the J gene TRBJ2-6; 10 nucleotides agree with TRBD1. CDR1 and CDR2 from the germline V gene are SGDLS and YYNGEE. The CDR3 contains 18 residues. With 2 bases clipped from V and 0 bases from J, the junction kept 5 bases outside the gene matches. CDR3 region: CASSVRTGGASGANVLTF. CDR3 nucleotides: TGTGCCAGCAGCGTTCGGACAGGGGGAGCCTCTGGGGCCAACGTCCTGACTTTC.

The chain has TRBV19 and TRBJ1-6; 12 bases align to TRBD1. The germline CDR1 and CDR2 sequences are LNHDA and SQIVND (reference sequence). The trim removed 5 bases at V and 10 bases at J, leaving 6 bases unmatched. This CDR3 contains 15 residues. The CDR3 DNA follows: TGTGCCAGTAGTGAGGGACAGGGGGCACGGTCACCCCTCCACTTT. This codes for CASSEGQGARSPLHF. Full variable domain (outside the CDR3, taken from reference TRBV19 and TRBJ1-6): DGGITQSPKYLFRKEGQNVTLSCEQNLNHDAMYWYRQDPGQGLRLIYYSQIVNDFQKGDIAEGYSVSREKKESFPLTVTSAQKNPTAFYLCASSEGQGARSPLHFGNGTRLTVT.

J is TRBJ1-4 and V is TRBV19; D perhaps matches TRBD1 (6 bases). The CDR3 extends over 12 amino acids. Trimming took 8 bases from V and 7 from J, leaving 11 bases between them. CDR1 and CDR2 from the germline V gene are LNHDA and SQIVND (reference sequence). The chain's CDR3 is CASEGVAEKLFF. DNA for the CDR3: TGTGCCAGTGAGGGGGTAGCTGAAAAACTGTTTTTT.

With respect to this clone: Because the CDR3's place on the DNA is in doubt, the DNA is left out and the CDR3 is given as listed by TCRdb. V is TRBV21-1 and J is TRBJ1-3. TRBV21-1 is deemed a pseudogene. The CDR3 sequence runs 16 residues, both termini included. The chain's CDR3 is CASSTSWVGDGNTIYF.

V is TRBV5-6 and J is TRBJ2-7; D is tentatively TRBD1 or TRBD2 (5 bases each). V was shortened by 1 base and J by 4 bases, with 15 bases between the two germline ends. In germline, CDR1 is SGHDT, CDR2 YYEEEE. The CDR3 has 15 residues. CDR3 sequence: CASSLWGTYSYEQYF. CDR3 sequence (DNA): TGTGCCAGCAGCTTGTGGGGGACCTACTCTTACGAGCAGTACTTC.

The chain couples TRBV7-3 to TRBJ1-1; no definite D call. The CDR3 extends over 14 amino acids. Per germline, CDR1 SGHTA and CDR2 FQGTGA. V was clipped by 2 bases and J by 1 base, with 8 bases between them. DNA for the CDR3: TGTGCCAGCAGCTTAGAGGGTTGGAACACTGAAGCTTTCTTT. This codes for CASSLEGWNTEAFF.

A few counts support this clone. The chain is built from TRBV6-5 and TRBJ1-5; no definite D call. This CDR3 has 14 amino acids. Germline assignment: CDR1 MNHEY and CDR2 SVGAGI. Trimming shortened V by 2 bases and J by 1 base, and 6 bases separated the two germline ends. The CDR3 spells CASSYGGSNQPQHF. The CDR3 DNA reads TGTGCCAGCAGTTACGGAGGGAGCAATCAGCCCCAGCATTTT.

The V and J genes are TRBV28 and TRBJ1-4; the match to TRBD1 covers 7 bases. The germline gives CDR1 MDHEN, CDR2 SYDVKM. After removal of 3 bases from V and 8 bases from J, the junction contained 9 bases not matched to a gene. The CDR3 contains 15 residues. The CDR3 DNA reads TGTGCCAGCAGTTTGCCGACAGGGACAAACGAAAAACTGTTTTTT. It translates to CASSLPTGTNEKLFF.

J is TRBJ2-5 and V is TRBV12-3 or TRBV12-4, with D unresolved. Trimming left V 5 bases short and J 1 base short, with 8 bases between. The CDR3 has 13 amino acids. The CDR3 region has the DNA TGTGCCAGCAGTCGGTCGTCCCAAGAGACCCAGTACTTC. It yields the protein CASSRSSQETQYF.

The chain uses TRBV7-9 and TRBJ1-5, with unresolved D. Trimming removed 1 base from V and 5 bases from J, with 3 bases in between. CDR1 and CDR2 from the germline V gene are SEHNR and FQNEAQ (reference sequence). This CDR3 contains 12 residues. The CDR3 loop is CASSLGDQPQHF. CDR3 nucleotides: TGTGCCAGCAGCTTAGGAGATCAGCCCCAGCATTTT.

The chain links TRBV18 to TRBJ1-1; D gene uncertain. This CDR3 is built from 14 residues. The V end lost 3 bases, the J end lost 1 base, and 9 bases lay between the germline ends. From germline, CDR1 is KGHSH and CDR2 LQKENI. The CDR3 protein is CASSPMDGNTEAFF. In DNA form, the CDR3 reads TGTGCCAGCTCACCTATGGACGGGAACACTGAAGCTTTCTTT. Combining the CDR3 with reference TRBV18 and TRBJ1-1 gives the whole variable domain NAGVMQNPRHLVRRRGQEARLRCSPMKGHSHVYWYRQLPEEGLKFMVYLQKENIIDESGMPKERFSAEFPKEGPSILRIQQVVRGDSAAYFCASSPMDGNTEAFFGQGTRLTVV.

The rearrangement uses TRBV2 and TRBJ2-2, with D perhaps matching TRBD2 (5 bases). This CDR3 spans 14 amino acids. Germline-derived CDR1 and CDR2 are SNHLY and FYNNEI. Trimming took off 6 bases at V and 4 bases at J, with 12 bases between the two ends. The DNA of the CDR3 is TGTGCCAGCAGAGTGGGGAGTGGCACCGGGGAGCTGTTTTTT. It codes for CASRVGSGTGELFF.

The V and J genes are TRBV7-8 and TRBJ1-3; D not certain. Germline-derived CDR1 and CDR2 are SGHVS and FQNEAQ. Trimming pared 5 bases from V and 2 bases from J, leaving 16 bases between. CDR3 length: 16 amino acids. In DNA, the CDR3 is TGTGCCAGCAGCCTCAGGATCAGTTCGCCTGGAAACACCATATATTTT. This encodes CASSLRISSPGNTIYF. The variable domain in full, completed from reference TRBV7-8 and TRBJ1-3, reads GAGVSQSPRYKVAKRGQDVALRCDPISGHVSLFWYQQALGQGPEFLTYFQNEAQLDKSGLPSDRFFAERPEGSVSTLKIQRTQQEDSAVYLCASSLRISSPGNTIYFGEGSWLTVV.

This chain uses TRBV29-1 with TRBJ2-3; TRBD2 might be the D (7 bases). The germline V gene has CDR1 SQVTM and CDR2 ANQGSEA. Between the trimmed V and J ends, which lost 3 bases and 5 bases, there was a span of 12 bases. The CDR3 consists of 13 residues. This CDR3 reads CSVEGGLGDTQYF. For the CDR3, the DNA is TGCAGCGTTGAGGGGGGGCTGGGAGATACGCAGTATTTT.

V usage is TRBV6-2 or TRBV6-3 and J usage is TRBJ1-2; D is perhaps TRBD1 (5 bases). The length of the CDR3 is 16 residues. Germline CDR1 and CDR2: MNHEY and SVGEGT. V lost 0 bases, J lost 2 bases, and 13 bases lay in between. Written as DNA, the CDR3 is TGTGCCAGCAGTTACTCTTGGCCAGGGAACAACTATGGCTACACCTTC. It specifies CASSYSWPGNNYGYTF.

The chain couples TRBV7-6 to TRBJ1-5; possible D gene TRBD1, 6 bases. The CDR3 length is 16 residues. Germline V gives CDR1 SGHVS, CDR2 FNYEAQ. V was clipped by 0 bases and J by 4 bases, with 13 bases between them. As DNA, the CDR3 is TGTGCCAGCAGCTTAGCGGAGCCAGGGGTAAATCAGCCCCAGCATTTT. Its translation is CASSLAEPGVNQPQHF.

The sample holds a few counts of this clone. The V and J genes are TRBV2 and TRBJ1-4, with a possible D match to TRBD1 (6 bases). CDR1 and CDR2 from the germline V gene are SNHLY and FYNNEI. The CDR3 loop spans 14 amino acids. V was clipped by 6 bases and J by 8 bases, with 16 bases between them. The CDR3 region is CASRFRGLGEKLFF. DNA of the CDR3: TGTGCCAGCAGGTTCAGGGGCTTAGGCGAAAAACTGTTTTTT.

The CDR3 DNA follows: TGTGCCAGCAGCAGACCGGGACAGATGAATGAAAAACTGTTTTTT. It codes for CASSRPGQMNEKLFF. The V call is TRBV7-9, the J call TRBJ1-4, with 7 bases identical to TRBD1. Germline V gene data show CDR1 as SEHNR and CDR2 as FQNEAQ (reference sequence). The V segment lost 5 bases and the J segment 5 bases; nucleotides outside the gene matches: 8. The CDR3 spans 15 residues.

This clone was recorded only once. The rearrangement uses TRBV5-5 and TRBJ2-7, with D uncertain. Germline V gene lookup returns CDR1 SGHKS and CDR2 YYEKEE (reference sequence). Trimming shortened V by 0 bases and J by 0 bases, and 10 bases separated the two germline ends. This CDR3 has 15 amino acids. The CDR3 DNA is TGTGCCAGCAGCTTGGAGGCCCGAAGCTCCTACGAGCAGTACTTC. Residues: CASSLEARSSYEQYF.